These 25 T cell receptor beta chains were all obtained from the same sample, sequenced in a study of blood T cell repertoires in COVID-19. TCRdb's copy holds only in-frame clones and misses some; the assay was immunoSEQ multiplex PCR. The sample contains tens of thousands of clones, 65% to 85% of which appear only once. The sample taken for sequencing was peripheral blood. The source of these receptors is a woman between 55 and 75 years old with acute or convalescent COVID-19.

This chain joins TRBV24-1 and TRBJ2-3, with 7 nucleotides matching TRBD1. Germline V gene lookup returns CDR1 KGHDR and CDR2 SFDVKD. V was pared by 6 bases and J by 4 bases, with 6 bases of the junction left unmatched. The CDR3 has 14 amino acids. DNA of the CDR3: TGTGCCACCAGTAGACAGGGCGGCTCAGATACGCAGTATTTT. It translates to CATSRQGGSDTQYF.

The chain uses TRBV9 and TRBJ2-3; TRBD1 aligns across 10 bases. Unmatched junction bases numbered 8, after V lost 6 bases and J lost 7 bases. The CDR3 length is 14 residues. Germline V gene lookup returns CDR1 SGDLS and CDR2 YYNGEE. This chain's CDR3 is CASNRDRGENTQYF. DNA for the CDR3: TGTGCCAGCAATCGGGACAGGGGCGAAAATACGCAGTATTTT.

On this clone: One junction end disagrees with the germline gene, perhaps due to a read error. V is TRBV3-1 (or the pseudogene TRBV3-2) and J is TRBJ1-5; no clear D. The CDR3 loop spans 12 amino acids. Germline loops: CDR1 LGHDT, CDR2 YNNKEL (reference sequence). The CDR3 region is CASSQGGVPRHF. The DNA for the CDR3 is TGTGCCAGCAGCCAAGGCGGGGTCCCCCGGCATTTT.

This chain connects TRBV9 to TRBJ2-7; the D gene is possibly TRBD1 (6 bases). V was clipped by 0 bases and J by 5 bases, with 12 bases between them. The germline CDR1 and CDR2 sequences are SGDLS and YYNGEE. This CDR3 is built from 14 residues. The CDR3 nucleotides read TGTGCCAGCAGCGTAGCCCAGGGGTTGGACGAGCAGTACTTC. Protein sequence: CASSVAQGLDEQYF.

The genes are TRBV2 and TRBJ1-1; D is perhaps TRBD1 (6 bases). CDR1 SNHLY and CDR2 FYNNEI come from the germline V gene. With 6 bases removed from V and 1 base from J, the gap between germline ends came to 9 bases. The CDR3 runs 13 residues. CDR3 protein: CASRLQGNTEAFF. CDR3 coding DNA: TGTGCCAGCAGGCTACAGGGGAACACTGAAGCTTTCTTT.

CDR3 residues: CASSFTGTDTQYF. Here the CDR3 DNA reads TGCGCCAGCAGCTTCACTGGCACAGATACGCAGTATTTT. The chain is built from TRBV5-1 and TRBJ2-3; D is undetermined. The germline V gene encodes CDR1 SGHRS and CDR2 YFSETQ. The ends were cut back, 2 bases at V and 1 base at J, with 5 bases in the middle. The CDR3 has 13 amino acids.

V is TRBV12-3 or TRBV12-4 and J is TRBJ2-1; D not certain. The CDR3 runs to 12 residues. Trimming took 1 base from V and 8 from J, leaving 6 bases between them. CDR3: CASSLVRDEQFF. In DNA, the CDR3 is TGTGCCAGCAGTTTAGTGAGAGATGAGCAGTTCTTC.

V gene TRBV27 combines with J gene TRBJ1-4; 7 bases align to TRBD1. V gave up 10 bases and J gave up 1 base; unmatched junction bases: 9. There are 15 residues in the CDR3. Germline lookup yields CDR1 MNHEY and CDR2 SMNVEV (reference sequence). For the CDR3, the DNA is TGTGCCACCGCCCCAGGGGGGCGAACTAATGAAAAACTGTTTTTT. It encodes CATAPGGRTNEKLFF.

J is TRBJ2-2 and V is TRBV19, with 10 bases matching TRBD1. Trimming took 5 bases from V and 6 from J; bases not matched to a gene: 6. The CDR3 runs 15 residues. Germline V lookup: CDR1 LNHDA, CDR2 SQIVND (reference sequence). CDR3 loop: CASSPTGQGAGELFF. CDR3 DNA sequence: TGTGCCAGTAGTCCGACTGGACAGGGGGCCGGGGAGCTGTTTTTT.

The chain carries TRBV6-5 and TRBJ1-2; the D gene is possibly TRBD1 (5 bases). The CDR3 sequence is 15 residues long. The V gene lost 5 bases and the J gene lost 4 bases, with 17 bases spanning the gap. Germline values: CDR1 MNHEY, CDR2 SVGAGI. The DNA for the CDR3 is TGTGCCAGCAGTACCCCTCGGGGGGGAGCCTATGGCTACACCTTC. Translated, it gives CASSTPRGGAYGYTF.

This clone occurred a few times. This chain's CDR3 is CASSVGVSNTGELFF. CDR3 DNA sequence: TGTGCCAGCAGCGTAGGAGTTTCGAACACCGGGGAGCTGTTTTTT. The chain employs TRBV9 and TRBJ2-2, with D unresolved. Germline CDR1 reads SGDLS; CDR2 reads YYNGEE. V was shortened by 0 bases and J by 0 bases, with 6 bases between the two germline ends. The CDR3 has 15 amino acids.

This chain connects TRBV6-5 to TRBJ2-6; a weak D match, TRBD2 (6 bases). The germline V and J ends were trimmed by 5 bases and 4 bases, with 12 bases remaining between them. Germline values: CDR1 MNHEY, CDR2 SVGAGI. The CDR3 contains 15 residues. As DNA, the CDR3 is TGTGCCAGCAGTCTGGACTACACAGGGGCCAACGTCCTGACTTTC. Its protein product is CASSLDYTGANVLTF.

A single count supports this clone. V is TRBV25-1 and J is TRBJ2-1; D possibly corresponds to TRBD2 (5 bases). CDR1 and CDR2 (germline): MGHDK, SYGVNS. Trimming took off 2 bases at V and 0 bases at J, with 11 bases between the two ends. This CDR3 contains 16 residues. CDR3 sequence reads: CASSEVAGSSYNEQFF. In DNA form, the CDR3 reads TGTGCCAGCAGTGAAGTTGCTGGGAGCTCCTACAATGAGCAGTTCTTC. The entire variable domain, with the rest obtained from reference TRBV25-1 and TRBJ2-1, is as follows: EADIYQTPRYLVIGTGKKITLECSQTMGHDKMYWYQQDPGMELHLIHYSYGVNSTEKGDLSSESTVSRIRTEHFPLTLESARPSHTSQYLCASSEVAGSSYNEQFFGPGTRLTVL.

The chain links TRBV9 to TRBJ2-3; D may be TRBD2 (6 bases). The CDR3 contains 19 residues. Trimming took off 3 bases at V and 0 bases at J, with 23 bases between the two ends. Germline V gene sequence: CDR1 SGDLS, CDR2 YYNGEE. For the CDR3, the DNA is TGTGCCAGCAGCGCAGAGATCCTTCTTCCGGGGACTAGCACAGATACGCAGTATTTT. Residues: CASSAEILLPGTSTDTQYF.

For this clone: At one boundary the junction diverges from the germline segment, which might be a read error. The chain links TRBV6-1 to TRBJ2-3, with TRBD2 as a possible D gene (6 bases). This CDR3 is 14 amino acids long. Per germline, CDR1 MNHNS and CDR2 SASEGT. CDR3 DNA: TGTGCCAGCGGTGACCCGCGGGGAAAAGATACGCAGTATTTT. Translation gives CASGDPRGKDTQYF.

The V call is TRBV2, the J call TRBJ1-1; no reliable D call. CDR3 length equals 14 residues. Germline values: CDR1 SNHLY, CDR2 FYNNEI. The V and J ends lost 2 bases and 1 base respectively, with 8 bases between them. CDR3 nucleotides: TGTGCCAGCAGTGAAAGAGGGAAGAACACTGAAGCTTTCTTT. As protein: CASSERGKNTEAFF.

This clone appeared a few times. The chain recombines TRBV2 with TRBJ2-5; 10 bases match TRBD2. Per the germline V gene, CDR1 is SNHLY and CDR2 is FYNNEI. V lost 6 bases and J lost 5; bases outside the gene matches: 9. The CDR3 contains 15 residues. The DNA for the CDR3 is TGTGCCAGCAGAGGAGCGGGGGGGCAGTGGGAGACCCAGTACTTC. Translation gives CASRGAGGQWETQYF.

The chain has TRBV7-3 and TRBJ2-3; 11 nucleotides match TRBD1. V was clipped by 5 bases and J by 6 bases; unmatched bases: 7. Germline V gene data show CDR1 as SGHTA and CDR2 as FQGTGA. The CDR3 length is 15 residues. CDR3 sequence: CASSPGTGGADTQYF. In DNA, the CDR3 is TGTGCCAGCAGCCCCGGGACAGGGGGGGCGGATACGCAGTATTTT. The variable domain in full, with the rest retrieved from reference TRBV7-3 and TRBJ2-3, is GAGVSQTPSNKVTEKGKYVELRCDPISGHTALYWYRQSLGQGPEFLIYFQGTGAADDSGLPNDRFFAVRPEGSVSTLKIQRTERGDSAVYLCASSPGTGGADTQYFGPGTRLTVL.

The rearrangement links TRBV5-1 to TRBJ1-5; the D gene is possibly TRBD1 (6 bases). V lost 4 bases and J lost 2, with 13 bases in between. This CDR3 region has 15 residues. In germline, CDR1 is SGHRS, CDR2 YFSETQ. The CDR3 sequence: CASSPGTLGNQPQHF. The CDR3 coding sequence is TGCGCCAGCAGCCCCGGGACACTTGGCAATCAGCCCCAGCATTTT.

The V gene is TRBV5-1, the J gene TRBJ1-1; 9 bases are shared with TRBD1. Germline assignment: CDR1 SGHRS and CDR2 YFSETQ. Trimming took 4 bases from V and 1 from J; bases not matched to a gene: 8. The CDR3 has 16 amino acids. The CDR3 sequence is CASSPGTGFTNTEAFF. In nucleotides, the CDR3 is TGCGCCAGCAGCCCCGGGACAGGGTTCACGAACACTGAAGCTTTCTTT.

The genes are TRBV20-1 and TRBJ2-1, with 8 nucleotides matching TRBD1. In germline, CDR1 is DFQATT, CDR2 SNEGSKA (reference sequence). J gave up 4 bases and V 3 bases, and 5 bases lay outside the gene matches. CDR3 length equals 14 residues. The CDR3 sequence is CSASVRDRYNEQFF. CDR3 bases: TGCAGTGCTAGTGTAAGGGACAGGTACAATGAGCAGTTCTTC.

The V gene is TRBV4-2, the J gene TRBJ2-1, with 8 bases lining up with TRBD2. Germline loops: CDR1 LGHNA, CDR2 YNFKEQ. J gave up 8 bases and V 1 base, and 10 bases lay outside the gene matches. The CDR3 consists of 16 residues. CDR3 loop: CASSQGGPGLADEQFF. The CDR3 DNA is TGTGCCAGCAGCCAAGGAGGACCAGGACTAGCAGATGAGCAGTTCTTC.

This chain joins TRBV11-2 and TRBJ1-2; TRBD1 matches 7 bases. This CDR3 has 14 amino acids. Germline CDR1 SGHAT, CDR2 FQNNGV. J gave up 2 bases and V 5 bases, and 5 bases lay outside the gene matches. The CDR3 sequence: CASSQGGQNYGYTF. CDR3 sequence (DNA): TGTGCCAGCAGCCAAGGGGGACAGAACTATGGCTACACCTTC.

V usage is TRBV5-1 and J usage is TRBJ2-3; D is possibly TRBD1 (5 bases). The CDR3 runs 15 residues. CDR1 and CDR2 (germline): SGHRS, YFSETQ. The ends were cut back, 4 bases at V and 3 bases at J, with 15 bases in the middle. Here the CDR3 DNA reads TGCGCCAGCAGCCCCCAGCAGGGTAGAACAGATACGCAGTATTTT. Encoded protein: CASSPQQGRTDTQYF.

The chain carries TRBV27 and TRBJ1-1; D ambiguous. The CDR3 is 14 amino acids. The germline V gene has CDR1 MNHEY and CDR2 SMNVEV (reference sequence). The V and J ends lost 0 bases and 2 bases respectively, with 7 bases between them. The CDR3 nucleotides read TGTGCCAGCAGTTTATCGCGGGCAAACACTGAAGCTTTCTTT. Its translation: CASSLSRANTEAFF.